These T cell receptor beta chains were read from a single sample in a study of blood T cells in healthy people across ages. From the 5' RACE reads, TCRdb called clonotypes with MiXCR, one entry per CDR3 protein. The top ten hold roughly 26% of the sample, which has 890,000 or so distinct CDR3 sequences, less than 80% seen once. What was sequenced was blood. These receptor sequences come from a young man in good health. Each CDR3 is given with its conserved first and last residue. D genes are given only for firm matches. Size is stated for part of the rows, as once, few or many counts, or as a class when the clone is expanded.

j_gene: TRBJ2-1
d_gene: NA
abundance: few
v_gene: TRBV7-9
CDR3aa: CASSSSGTSNEQFF
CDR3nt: TGTGCCAGCAGCTCCTCCGGGACTTCCAATGAGCAGTTCTTC

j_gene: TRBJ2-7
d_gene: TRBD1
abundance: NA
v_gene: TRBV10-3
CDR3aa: CAISESGRGLVLYEQYF
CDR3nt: TGTGCCATCAGTGAGTCGGGCAGGGGGCTAGTTCTCTACGAGCAGTACTTC

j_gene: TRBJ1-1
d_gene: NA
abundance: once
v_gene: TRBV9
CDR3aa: CASSASGLLNTEAFF
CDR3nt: TGTGCCAGCAGTGCCTCAGGACTGCTGAACACTGAAGCTTTCTTT

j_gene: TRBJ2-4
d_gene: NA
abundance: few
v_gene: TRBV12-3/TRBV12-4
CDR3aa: CASSLMEAKNIQYF
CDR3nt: TGTGCCAGCAGTTTAATGGAAGCCAAAAACATTCAGTACTTC

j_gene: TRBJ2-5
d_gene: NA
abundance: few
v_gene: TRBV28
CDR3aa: CASSLSAGTQETQYF
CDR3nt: TGTGCCAGCAGTTTATCGGCAGGGACCCAAGAGACCCAGTACTTC

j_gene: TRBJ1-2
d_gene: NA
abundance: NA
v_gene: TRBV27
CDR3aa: CASSTSLQRGNGYTF
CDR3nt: TGTGCCAGCAGCACCTCCCTTCAGAGGGGGAATGGCTACACCTTC

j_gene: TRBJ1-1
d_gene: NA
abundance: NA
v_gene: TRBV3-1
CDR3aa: CASSPGNANTEAFF
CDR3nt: TGTGCCAGCAGCCCGGGAAACGCGAACACTGAAGCTTTCTTT

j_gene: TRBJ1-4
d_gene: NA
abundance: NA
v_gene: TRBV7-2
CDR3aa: CASSSQPVEKLFF
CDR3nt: TGTGCCAGCAGCTCCCAGCCAGTTGAAAAACTGTTTTTT

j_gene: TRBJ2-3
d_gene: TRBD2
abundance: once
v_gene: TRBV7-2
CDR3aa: CASSSLAGTTDTQYF
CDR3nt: TGTGCCAGCAGCTCCTTAGCGGGGACCACAGATACGCAGTATTTT

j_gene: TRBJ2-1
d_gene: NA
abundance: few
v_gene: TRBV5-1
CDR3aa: CASSFTRNNEQFF
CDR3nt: TGCGCCAGCAGCTTTACCAGAAACAATGAGCAGTTCTTC

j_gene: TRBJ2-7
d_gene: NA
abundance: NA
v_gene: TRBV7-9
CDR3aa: CASSSQDRRSYEQYF
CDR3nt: TGTGCCAGCAGCTCTCAAGACAGGCGCTCCTACGAGCAGTACTTC

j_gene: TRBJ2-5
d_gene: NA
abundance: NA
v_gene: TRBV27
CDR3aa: CVSSLGPNRALRETQYF
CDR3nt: TGTGTCAGCAGTTTAGGGCCGAACAGGGCCCTTAGAGAGACCCAGTACTTC

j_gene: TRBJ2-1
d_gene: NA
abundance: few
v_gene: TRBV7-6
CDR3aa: CASSVYPTGTSSHNEQFF
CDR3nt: TGTGCCAGCAGCGTCTACCCTACCGGGACTTCCTCTCACAATGAGCAGTTCTTC

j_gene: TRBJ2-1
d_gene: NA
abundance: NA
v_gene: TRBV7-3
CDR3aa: CASSPQASSISNEQFF
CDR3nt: TGTGCCAGCAGCCCTCAAGCGAGTTCGATCTCCAATGAGCAGTTCTTC

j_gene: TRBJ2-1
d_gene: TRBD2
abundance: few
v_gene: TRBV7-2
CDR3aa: CASSSGLAGGLGNEQFF
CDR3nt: TGTGCCAGCAGCTCTGGACTAGCGGGGGGGCTCGGGAATGAGCAGTTCTTC

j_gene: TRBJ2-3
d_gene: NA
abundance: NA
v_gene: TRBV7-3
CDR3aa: CASSPDPTGGAQYF
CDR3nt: TGTGCCAGCAGCCCGGACCCGACAGGTGGCGCGCAGTATTTT

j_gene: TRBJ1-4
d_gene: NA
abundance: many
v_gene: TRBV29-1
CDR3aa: CSVGQATNEKLFF
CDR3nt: TGCAGCGTGGGGCAGGCAACTAATGAAAAACTGTTTTTT

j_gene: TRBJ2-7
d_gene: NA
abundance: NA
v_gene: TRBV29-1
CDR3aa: CSVAVGASYEQYF
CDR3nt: TGCAGCGTTGCGGTCGGGGCCTCCTACGAGCAGTACTTC

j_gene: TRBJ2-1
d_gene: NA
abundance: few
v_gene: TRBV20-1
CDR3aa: CSASRSGEQFF
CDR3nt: TGCAGTGCAAGCAGGTCGGGGGAGCAGTTCTTC

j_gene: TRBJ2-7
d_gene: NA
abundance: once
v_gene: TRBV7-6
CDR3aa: CASSLGAQDPYEQYF
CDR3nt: TGTGCCAGCAGCTTAGGGGCGCAGGACCCCTACGAGCAGTACTTC

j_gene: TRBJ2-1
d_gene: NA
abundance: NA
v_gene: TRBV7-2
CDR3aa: CASSLAPAAGLNEQFF
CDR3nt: TGTGCCAGCAGCTTAGCCCCGGCGGCAGGGCTCAATGAGCAGTTCTTC

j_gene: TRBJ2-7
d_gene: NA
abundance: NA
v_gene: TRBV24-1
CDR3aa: CATSDPKASRDEQYF
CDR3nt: TGTGCCACCAGTGACCCTAAGGCCTCCAGGGACGAGCAGTACTTC

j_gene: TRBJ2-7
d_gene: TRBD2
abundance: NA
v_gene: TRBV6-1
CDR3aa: CASRSAGEPSYEQYF
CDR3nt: TGTGCCAGCAGGTCAGCGGGGGAGCCCTCCTACGAGCAGTACTTC

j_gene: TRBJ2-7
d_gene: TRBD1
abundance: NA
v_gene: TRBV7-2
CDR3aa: CASSPVHTGGGHEQYF
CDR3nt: TGTGCCAGCAGCCCAGTCCATACAGGGGGTGGCCACGAGCAGTACTTC

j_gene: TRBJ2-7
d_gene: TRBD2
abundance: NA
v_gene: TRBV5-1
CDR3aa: CASSPTSGEGEQYF
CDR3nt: TGCGCCAGCAGCCCGACTAGCGGGGAGGGGGAGCAGTACTTC

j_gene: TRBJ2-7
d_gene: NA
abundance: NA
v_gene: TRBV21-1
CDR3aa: CASRSPSYEQYF
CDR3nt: TGTGCCAGCAGAAGTCCCTCCTACGAGCAGTACTTC

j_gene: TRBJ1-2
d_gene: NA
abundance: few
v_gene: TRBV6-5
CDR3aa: CASSYTSGYGYTF
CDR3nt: TGTGCCAGCAGTTACACCTCAGGGTATGGCTACACCTTC

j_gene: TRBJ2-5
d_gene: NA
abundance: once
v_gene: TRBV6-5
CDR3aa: CASSGATETQYF
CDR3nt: TGTGCCAGCAGCGGGGCTACGGAGACCCAGTACTTC

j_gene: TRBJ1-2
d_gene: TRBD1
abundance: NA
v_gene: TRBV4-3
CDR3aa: CASSLLGTGGYGYTF
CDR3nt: TGCGCCAGCAGCCTCTTAGGGACAGGGGGCTATGGCTACACCTTC

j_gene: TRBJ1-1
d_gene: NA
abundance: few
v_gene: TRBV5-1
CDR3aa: CASSHTSNGGTEAFF
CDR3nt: TGCGCCAGCAGCCATACATCGAACGGCGGCACTGAAGCTTTCTTT

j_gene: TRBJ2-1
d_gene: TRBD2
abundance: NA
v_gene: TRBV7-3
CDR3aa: CASSLNPPRGDYNEQFF
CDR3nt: TGTGCCAGCAGCTTAAACCCCCCGCGGGGGGACTACAATGAGCAGTTCTTC

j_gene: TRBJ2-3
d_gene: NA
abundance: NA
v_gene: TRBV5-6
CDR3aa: CASSLLDTGTYTDTQYF
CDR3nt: TGTGCCAGCAGCTTGTTGGATACCGGGACCTACACAGATACGCAGTATTTT

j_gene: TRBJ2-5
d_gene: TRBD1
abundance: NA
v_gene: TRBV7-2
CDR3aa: CASGSDRGLETQYF
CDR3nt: TGTGCCAGCGGCTCAGACAGGGGGCTTGAGACCCAGTACTTC

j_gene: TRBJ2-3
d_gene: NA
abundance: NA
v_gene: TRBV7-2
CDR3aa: CASSTFPGALTRDTQYF
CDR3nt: TGTGCCAGCAGCACATTTCCGGGGGCTCTCACCAGGGATACGCAGTATTTT

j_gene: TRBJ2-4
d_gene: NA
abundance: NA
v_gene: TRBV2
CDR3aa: CASTESGNIQYF
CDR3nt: TGTGCCAGCACTGAGAGTGGGAACATTCAGTACTTC

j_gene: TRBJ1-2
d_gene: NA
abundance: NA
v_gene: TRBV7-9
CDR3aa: CASLSWNGYTF
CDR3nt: TGTGCCAGCCTAAGTTGGAATGGCTACACCTTC

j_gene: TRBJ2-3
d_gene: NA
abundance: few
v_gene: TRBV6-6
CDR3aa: CASSYTERASTDTQYF
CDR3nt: TGTGCCAGCAGCTACACCGAGCGGGCTAGCACAGATACGCAGTATTTT

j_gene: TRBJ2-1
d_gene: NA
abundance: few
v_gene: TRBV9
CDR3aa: CASSVSDNEQFF
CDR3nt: TGTGCCAGCAGCGTATCAGACAATGAGCAGTTCTTC

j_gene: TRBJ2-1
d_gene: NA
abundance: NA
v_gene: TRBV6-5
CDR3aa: CASSRGAGYAEQFF
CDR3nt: TGTGCCAGCAGTCGGGGGGCCGGTTACGCTGAGCAGTTCTTC

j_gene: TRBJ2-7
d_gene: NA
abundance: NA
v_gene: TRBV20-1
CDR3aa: CSAQRRSYNEQYF
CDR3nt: TGCAGTGCTCAAAGACGGTCCTACAATGAGCAGTACTTC

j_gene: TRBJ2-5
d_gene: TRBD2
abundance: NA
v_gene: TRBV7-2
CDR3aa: CASSLYGLAGEETQYF
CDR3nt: TGTGCCAGCAGCCTCTACGGACTAGCGGGGGAAGAGACCCAGTACTTC

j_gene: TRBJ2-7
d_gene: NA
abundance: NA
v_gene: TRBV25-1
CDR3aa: CASTGAGTYEQYF
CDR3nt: TGTGCCAGCACCGGGGCAGGCACGTACGAGCAGTACTTC

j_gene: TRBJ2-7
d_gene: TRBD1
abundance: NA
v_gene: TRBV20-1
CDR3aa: CSARGFGQGLSYEQYF
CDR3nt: TGCAGTGCTAGAGGGTTTGGACAGGGACTCTCCTACGAGCAGTACTTC

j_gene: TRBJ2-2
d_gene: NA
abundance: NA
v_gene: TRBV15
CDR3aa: CATSRDRVRSGELFF
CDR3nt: TGTGCCACCAGCAGAGATCGGGTTAGGTCCGGGGAGCTGTTTTTT

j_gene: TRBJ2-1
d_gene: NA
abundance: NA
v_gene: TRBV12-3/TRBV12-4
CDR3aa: CASSVLNSYNEQFF
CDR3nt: TGTGCCAGCAGTGTACTAAACTCCTACAATGAGCAGTTCTTC

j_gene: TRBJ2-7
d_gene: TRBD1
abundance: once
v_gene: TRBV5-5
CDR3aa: CASSLGDRDSEQYF
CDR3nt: TGTGCCAGCAGCTTGGGTGACAGGGATAGTGAGCAGTACTTC

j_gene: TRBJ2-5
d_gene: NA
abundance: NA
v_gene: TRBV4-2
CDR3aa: CASSQDRQVQETQYF
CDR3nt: TGTGCCAGCAGCCAAGATCGGCAGGTCCAAGAGACCCAGTACTTC

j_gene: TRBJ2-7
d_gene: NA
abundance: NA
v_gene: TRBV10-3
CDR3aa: CACRDGGYEQYF
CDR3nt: TGTGCCTGCCGGGACGGAGGCTACGAGCAGTACTTC

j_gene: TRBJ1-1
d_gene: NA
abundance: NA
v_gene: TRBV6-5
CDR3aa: CASSYSTARPIAEAFF
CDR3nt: TGTGCCAGCAGTTACTCGACGGCCAGGCCGATCGCTGAAGCTTTCTTT

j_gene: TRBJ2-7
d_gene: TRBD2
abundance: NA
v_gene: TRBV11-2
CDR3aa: CASSLGAGGGDGVQYF
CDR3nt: TGTGCCAGCAGCTTAGGGGCGGGAGGGGGCGACGGGGTCCAGTACTTC

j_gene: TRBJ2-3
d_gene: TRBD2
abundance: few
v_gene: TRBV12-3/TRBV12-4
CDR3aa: CASSGTRTDTQYF
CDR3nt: TGTGCCAGCAGTGGGACTAGGACAGATACGCAGTATTTT

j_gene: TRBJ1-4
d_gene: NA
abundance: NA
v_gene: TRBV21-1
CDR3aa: CASSSRRQLVYREKLFF
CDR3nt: TGTGCCAGCAGCTCCCGGAGGCAGTTAGTCTATCGAGAAAAACTGTTTTTT